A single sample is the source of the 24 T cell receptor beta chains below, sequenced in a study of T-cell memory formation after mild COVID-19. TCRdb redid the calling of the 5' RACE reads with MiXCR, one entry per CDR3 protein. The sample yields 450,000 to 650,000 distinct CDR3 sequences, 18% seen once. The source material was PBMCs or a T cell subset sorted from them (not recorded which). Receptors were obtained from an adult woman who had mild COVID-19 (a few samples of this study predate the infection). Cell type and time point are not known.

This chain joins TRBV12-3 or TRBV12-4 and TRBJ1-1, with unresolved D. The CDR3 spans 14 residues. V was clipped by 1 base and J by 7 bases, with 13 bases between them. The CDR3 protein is CASSLVGMRGEAFF. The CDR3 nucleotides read TGTGCCAGCAGTTTAGTAGGAATGCGGGGTGAAGCTTTCTTT.

CDR3 amino acids: CASGFARDRVTKGNQPQHF. The CDR3 DNA follows: TGTGCTAGTGGTTTTGCGAGGGACAGGGTTACCAAAGGCAATCAGCCCCAGCATTTT. The rearrangement joins TRBV12-5 to TRBJ1-5, with 9 bases aligning to TRBD1. Germline V gives CDR1 LGHNT, CDR2 FRNRAP. The CDR3 consists of 19 residues. The V gene end was trimmed by 3 bases and the J gene end by 2 bases; junction bases not matched to a gene: 14.

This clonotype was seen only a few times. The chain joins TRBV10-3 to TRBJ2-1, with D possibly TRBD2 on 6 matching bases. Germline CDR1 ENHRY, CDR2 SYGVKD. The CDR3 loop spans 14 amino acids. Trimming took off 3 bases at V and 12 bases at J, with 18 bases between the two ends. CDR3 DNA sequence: TGTGCCATCAGTGAACTAGCCGCCGGGGGTGTGCAGTTCTTC. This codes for CAISELAAGGVQFF.

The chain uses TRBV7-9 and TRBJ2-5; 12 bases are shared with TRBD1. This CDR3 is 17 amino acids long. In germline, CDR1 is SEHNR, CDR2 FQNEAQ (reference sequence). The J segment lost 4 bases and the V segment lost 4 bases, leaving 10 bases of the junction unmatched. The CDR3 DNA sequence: TGTGCCAGCAGCTCCCGGGACAGGGGGCGCCCCGCAGAGACCCAGTACTTC. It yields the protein CASSSRDRGRPAETQYF.

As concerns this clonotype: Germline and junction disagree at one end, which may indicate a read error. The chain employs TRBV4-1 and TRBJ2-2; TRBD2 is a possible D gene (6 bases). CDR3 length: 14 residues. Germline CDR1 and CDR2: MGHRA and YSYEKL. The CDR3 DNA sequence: TGCGCCAGCAGTCAAGGATGGGGGGCCGGGGAGCTGTTTTTT. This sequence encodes CASSQGWGAGELFF.

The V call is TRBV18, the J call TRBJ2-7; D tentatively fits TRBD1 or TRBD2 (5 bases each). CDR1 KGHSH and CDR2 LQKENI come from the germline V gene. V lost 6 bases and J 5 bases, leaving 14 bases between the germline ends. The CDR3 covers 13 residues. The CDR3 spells CASSAGTANEQYF. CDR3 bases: TGTGCCAGCTCGGCCGGGACGGCCAACGAGCAGTACTTC.

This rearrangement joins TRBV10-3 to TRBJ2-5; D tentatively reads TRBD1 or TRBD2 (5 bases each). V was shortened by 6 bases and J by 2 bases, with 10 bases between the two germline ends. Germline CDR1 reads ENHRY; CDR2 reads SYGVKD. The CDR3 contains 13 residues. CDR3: CAISRDPQETQYF. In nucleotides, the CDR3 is TGTGCCATCAGCCGGGACCCTCAAGAGACCCAGTACTTC.

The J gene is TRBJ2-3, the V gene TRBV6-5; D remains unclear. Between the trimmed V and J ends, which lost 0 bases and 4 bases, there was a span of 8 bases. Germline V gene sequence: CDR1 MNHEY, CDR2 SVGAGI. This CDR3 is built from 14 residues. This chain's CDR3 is CASSYSSGSDTQYF. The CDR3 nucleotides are TGTGCCAGCAGTTACTCCTCAGGTTCAGATACGCAGTATTTT.

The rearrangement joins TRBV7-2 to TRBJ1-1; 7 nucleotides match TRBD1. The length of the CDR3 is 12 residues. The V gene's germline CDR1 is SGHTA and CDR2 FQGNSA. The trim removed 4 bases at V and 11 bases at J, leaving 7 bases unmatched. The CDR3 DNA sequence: TGTGCCAGCAGCTCAGACAGGGCCTACGCTTTCTTT. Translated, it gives CASSSDRAYAFF.

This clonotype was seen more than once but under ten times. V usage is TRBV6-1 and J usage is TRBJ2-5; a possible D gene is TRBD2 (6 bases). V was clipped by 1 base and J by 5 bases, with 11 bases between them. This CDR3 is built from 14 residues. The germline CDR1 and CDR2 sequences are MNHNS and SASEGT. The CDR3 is CASSEVGGIETQYF. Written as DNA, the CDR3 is TGTGCCAGCAGTGAAGTAGGAGGGATCGAGACCCAGTACTTC.

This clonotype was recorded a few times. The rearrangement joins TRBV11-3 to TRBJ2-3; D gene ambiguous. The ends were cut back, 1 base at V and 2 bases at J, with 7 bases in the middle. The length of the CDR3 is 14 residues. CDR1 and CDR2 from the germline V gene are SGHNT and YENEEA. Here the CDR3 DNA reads TGTGCCAGCAGCTTAGTTGCTCACACAGATACGCAGTATTTT. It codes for CASSLVAHTDTQYF.

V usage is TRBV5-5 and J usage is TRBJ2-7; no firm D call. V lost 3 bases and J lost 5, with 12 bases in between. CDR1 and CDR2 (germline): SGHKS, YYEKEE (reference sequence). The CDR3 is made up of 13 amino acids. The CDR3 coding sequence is TGTGCCAGCAGCTCTTTCCGGCAGGACGAGCAGTACTTC. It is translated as CASSSFRQDEQYF.

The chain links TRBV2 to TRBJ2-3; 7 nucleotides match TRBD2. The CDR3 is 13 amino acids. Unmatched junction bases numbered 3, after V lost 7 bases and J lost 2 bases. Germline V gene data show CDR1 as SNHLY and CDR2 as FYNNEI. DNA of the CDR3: TGTGCCAGCATGCTAGCGGCCACAGATACGCAGTATTTT. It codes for CASMLAATDTQYF. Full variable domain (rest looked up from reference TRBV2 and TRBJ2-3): EPEVTQTPSHQVTQMGQEVILRCVPISNHLYFYWYRQILGQKVEFLVSFYNNEISEKSEIFDDQFSVERPDGSNFTLKIRSTKLEDSAMYFCASMLAATDTQYFGPGTRLTVL.

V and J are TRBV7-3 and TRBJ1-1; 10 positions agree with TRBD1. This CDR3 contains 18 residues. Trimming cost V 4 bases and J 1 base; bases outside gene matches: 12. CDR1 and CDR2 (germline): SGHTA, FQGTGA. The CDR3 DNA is TGTGCCAGCAGCTACCGATTAGGGACAGGGGTTGGGAACACTGAAGCTTTCTTT. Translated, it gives CASSYRLGTGVGNTEAFF.

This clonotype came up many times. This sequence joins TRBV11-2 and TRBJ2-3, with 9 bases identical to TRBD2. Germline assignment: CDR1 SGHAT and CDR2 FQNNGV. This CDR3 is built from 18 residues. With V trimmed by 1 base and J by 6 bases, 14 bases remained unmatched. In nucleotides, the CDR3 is TGTGCCAGCAGCTTAGTTGATCGCCTAGCGGGGCGCCCGGATACGCAGTATTTT. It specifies CASSLVDRLAGRPDTQYF. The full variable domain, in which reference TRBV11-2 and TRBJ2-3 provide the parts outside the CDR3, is EAGVAQSPRYKIIEKRQSVAFWCNPISGHATLYWYQQILGQGPKLLIQFQNNGVVDDSQLPKDRFSAERLKGVDSTLKIQPAKLEDSAVYLCASSLVDRLAGRPDTQYFGPGTRLTVL.

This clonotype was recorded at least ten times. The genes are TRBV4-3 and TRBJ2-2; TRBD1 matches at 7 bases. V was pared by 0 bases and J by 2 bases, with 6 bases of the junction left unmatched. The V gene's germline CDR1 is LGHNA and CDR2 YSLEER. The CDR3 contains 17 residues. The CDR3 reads CASSQDYRGLNTGELFF. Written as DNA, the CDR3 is TGCGCCAGCAGCCAAGATTACAGGGGTTTAAACACCGGGGAGCTGTTTTTT.

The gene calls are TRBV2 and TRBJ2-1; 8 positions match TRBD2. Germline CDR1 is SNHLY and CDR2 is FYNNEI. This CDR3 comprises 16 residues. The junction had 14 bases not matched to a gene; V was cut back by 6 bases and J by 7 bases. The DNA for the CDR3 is TGTGCCAGCAGGGACCCCGGGGGGGCGCGGGCTAATGAGCAGTTCTTC. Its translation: CASRDPGGARANEQFF.

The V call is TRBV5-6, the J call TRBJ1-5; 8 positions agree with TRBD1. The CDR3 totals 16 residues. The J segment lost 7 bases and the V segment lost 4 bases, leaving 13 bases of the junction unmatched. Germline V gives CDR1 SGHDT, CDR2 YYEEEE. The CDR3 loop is CASSRSPPGGGQPQHF. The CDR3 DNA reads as TGTGCCAGCAGCCGAAGCCCCCCAGGGGGCGGGCAGCCCCAGCATTTT.

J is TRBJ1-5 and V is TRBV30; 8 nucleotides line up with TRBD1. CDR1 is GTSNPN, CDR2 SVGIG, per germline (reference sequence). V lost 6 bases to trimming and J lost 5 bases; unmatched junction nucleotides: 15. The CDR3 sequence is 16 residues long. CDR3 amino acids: CACFLPGQGGDQPQHF. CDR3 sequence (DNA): TGTGCCTGTTTCCTCCCTGGACAGGGTGGGGATCAGCCCCAGCATTTT.

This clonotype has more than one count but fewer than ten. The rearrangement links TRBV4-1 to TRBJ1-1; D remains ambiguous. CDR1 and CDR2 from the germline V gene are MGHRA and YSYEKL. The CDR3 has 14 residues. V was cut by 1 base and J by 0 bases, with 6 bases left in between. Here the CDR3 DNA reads TGCGCCAGCAGCCAAGGTCGAATGAACACTGAAGCTTTCTTT. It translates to CASSQGRMNTEAFF.

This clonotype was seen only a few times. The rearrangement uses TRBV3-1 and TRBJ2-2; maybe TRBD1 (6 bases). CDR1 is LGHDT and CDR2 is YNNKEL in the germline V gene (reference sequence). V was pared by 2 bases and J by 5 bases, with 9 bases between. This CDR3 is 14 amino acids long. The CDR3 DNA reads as TGTGCCAGCAGCCAACTACAGGGAACCGGGGAGCTGTTTTTT. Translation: CASSQLQGTGELFF.

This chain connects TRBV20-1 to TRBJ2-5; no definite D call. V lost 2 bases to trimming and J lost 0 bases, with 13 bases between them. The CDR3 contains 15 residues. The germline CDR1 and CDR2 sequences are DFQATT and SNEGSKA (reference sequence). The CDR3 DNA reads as TGCAGTGCTAGAATGTCTCTACCATACCAAGAGACCCAGTACTTC. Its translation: CSARMSLPYQETQYF.

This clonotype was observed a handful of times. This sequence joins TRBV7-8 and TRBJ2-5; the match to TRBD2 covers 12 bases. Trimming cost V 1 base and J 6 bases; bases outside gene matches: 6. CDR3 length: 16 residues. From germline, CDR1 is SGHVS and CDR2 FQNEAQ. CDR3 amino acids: CASSLETSGSGKTQYF. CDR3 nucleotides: TGTGCCAGCAGCTTAGAGACTAGCGGGAGCGGGAAGACCCAGTACTTC. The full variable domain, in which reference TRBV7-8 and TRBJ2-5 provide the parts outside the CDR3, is GAGVSQSPRYKVAKRGQDVALRCDPISGHVSLFWYQQALGQGPEFLTYFQNEAQLDKSGLPSDRFFAERPEGSVSTLKIQRTQQEDSAVYLCASSLETSGSGKTQYFGPGTRLLVL.

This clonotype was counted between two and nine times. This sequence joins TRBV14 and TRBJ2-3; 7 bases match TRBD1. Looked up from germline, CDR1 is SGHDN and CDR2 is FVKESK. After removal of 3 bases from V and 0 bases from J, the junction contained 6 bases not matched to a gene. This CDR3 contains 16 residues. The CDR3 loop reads CASSQTGQTSTDTQYF. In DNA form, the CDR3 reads TGTGCCAGCAGCCAGACGGGACAGACTAGCACAGATACGCAGTATTTT.